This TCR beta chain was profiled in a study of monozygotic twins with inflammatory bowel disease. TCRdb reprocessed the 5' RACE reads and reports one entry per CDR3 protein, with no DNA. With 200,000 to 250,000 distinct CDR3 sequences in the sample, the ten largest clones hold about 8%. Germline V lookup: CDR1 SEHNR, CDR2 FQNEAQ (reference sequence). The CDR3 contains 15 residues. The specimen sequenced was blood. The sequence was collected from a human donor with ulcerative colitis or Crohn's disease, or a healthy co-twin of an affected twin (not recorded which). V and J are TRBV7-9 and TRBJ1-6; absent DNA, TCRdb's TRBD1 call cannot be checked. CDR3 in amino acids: CASRGRQGDNSPLHF.